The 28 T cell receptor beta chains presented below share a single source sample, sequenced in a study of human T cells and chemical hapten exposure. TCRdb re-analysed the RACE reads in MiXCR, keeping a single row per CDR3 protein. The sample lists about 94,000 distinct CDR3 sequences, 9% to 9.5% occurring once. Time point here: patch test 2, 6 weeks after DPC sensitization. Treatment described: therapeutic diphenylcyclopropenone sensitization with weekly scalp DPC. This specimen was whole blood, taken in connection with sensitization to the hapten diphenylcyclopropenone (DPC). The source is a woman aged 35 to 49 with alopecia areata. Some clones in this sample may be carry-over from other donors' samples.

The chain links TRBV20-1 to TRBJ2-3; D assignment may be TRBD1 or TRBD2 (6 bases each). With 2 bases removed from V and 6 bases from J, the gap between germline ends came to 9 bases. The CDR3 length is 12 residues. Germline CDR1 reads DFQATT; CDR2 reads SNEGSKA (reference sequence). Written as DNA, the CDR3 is TGCAGTGCTAGACGGGGGCACGATACGCAGTATTTT. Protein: CSARRGHDTQYF.

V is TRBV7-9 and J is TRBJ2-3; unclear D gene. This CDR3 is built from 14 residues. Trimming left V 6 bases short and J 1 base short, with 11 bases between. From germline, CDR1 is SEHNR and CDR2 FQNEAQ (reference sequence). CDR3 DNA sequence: TGTGCCAGCAGGGATCTGGGCGGCACAGATACGCAGTATTTT. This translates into CASRDLGGTDTQYF.

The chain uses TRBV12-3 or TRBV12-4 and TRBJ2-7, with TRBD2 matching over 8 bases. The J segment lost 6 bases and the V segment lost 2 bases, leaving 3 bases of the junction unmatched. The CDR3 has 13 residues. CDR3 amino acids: CASSLITSGEQYF. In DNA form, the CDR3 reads TGTGCCAGCAGTTTAATAACTAGCGGCGAGCAGTACTTC.

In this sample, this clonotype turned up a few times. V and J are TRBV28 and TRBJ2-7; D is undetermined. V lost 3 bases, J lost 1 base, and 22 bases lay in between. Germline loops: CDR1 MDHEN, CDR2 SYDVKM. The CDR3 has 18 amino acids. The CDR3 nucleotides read TGTGCCAGCAGTTTTCCCTTACGGACCGAGAGAATATCCTACGAGCAGTACTTC. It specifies CASSFPLRTERISYEQYF.

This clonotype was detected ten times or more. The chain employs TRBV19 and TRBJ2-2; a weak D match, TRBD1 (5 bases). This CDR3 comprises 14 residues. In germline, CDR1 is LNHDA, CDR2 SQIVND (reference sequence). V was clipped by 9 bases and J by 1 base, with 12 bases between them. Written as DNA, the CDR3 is TGTGCCAGCACACTGGGGCTGAACACCGGGGAGCTGTTTTTT. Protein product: CASTLGLNTGELFF.

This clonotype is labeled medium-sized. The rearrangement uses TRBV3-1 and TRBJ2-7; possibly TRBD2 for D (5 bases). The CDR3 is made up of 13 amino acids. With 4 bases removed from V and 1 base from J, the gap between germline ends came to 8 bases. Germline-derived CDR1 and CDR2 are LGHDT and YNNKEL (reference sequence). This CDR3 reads CASSLGLSYEQYF. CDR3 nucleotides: TGTGCCAGCAGCCTTGGACTGTCCTACGAGCAGTACTTC.

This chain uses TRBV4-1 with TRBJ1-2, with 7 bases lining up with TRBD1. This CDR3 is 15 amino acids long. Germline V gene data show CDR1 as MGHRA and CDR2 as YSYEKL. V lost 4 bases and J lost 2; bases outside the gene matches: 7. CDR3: CASSPPGGNNYGYTF. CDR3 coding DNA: TGCGCCAGCAGCCCGCCAGGGGGGAACAACTATGGCTACACCTTC.

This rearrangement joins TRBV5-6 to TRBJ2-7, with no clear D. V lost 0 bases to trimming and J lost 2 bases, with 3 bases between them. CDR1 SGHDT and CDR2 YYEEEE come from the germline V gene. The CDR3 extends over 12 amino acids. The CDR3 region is CASSLATYEQYF. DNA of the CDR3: TGTGCCAGCAGCTTGGCCACCTACGAGCAGTACTTC.

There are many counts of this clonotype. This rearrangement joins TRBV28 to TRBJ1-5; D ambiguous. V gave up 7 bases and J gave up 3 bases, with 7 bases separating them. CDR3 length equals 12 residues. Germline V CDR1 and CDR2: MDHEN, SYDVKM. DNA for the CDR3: TGTGCCAGCAAGACAAACAATCAGCCCCAGCATTTT. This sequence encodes CASKTNNQPQHF.

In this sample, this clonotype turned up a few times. CDR3 amino acids: CASSLGLENTGELFF. CDR3 bases: TGTGCCAGCAGCTTGGGACTCGAGAACACCGGGGAGCTGTTTTTT. V usage is TRBV7-2 and J usage is TRBJ2-2, with D perhaps matching TRBD2 (6 bases). This CDR3 contains 15 residues. Germline CDR1 SGHTA, CDR2 FQGNSA. V was shortened by 3 bases and J by 1 base, with 9 bases between the two germline ends.

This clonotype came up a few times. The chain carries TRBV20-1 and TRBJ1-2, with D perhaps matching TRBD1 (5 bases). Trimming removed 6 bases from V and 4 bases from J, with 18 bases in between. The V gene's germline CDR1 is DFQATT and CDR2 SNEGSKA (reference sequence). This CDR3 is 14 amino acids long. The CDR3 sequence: CSAPRPGRGYGYTF. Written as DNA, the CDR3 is TGCAGTGCCCCGAGGCCGGGGCGCGGCTATGGCTACACCTTC.

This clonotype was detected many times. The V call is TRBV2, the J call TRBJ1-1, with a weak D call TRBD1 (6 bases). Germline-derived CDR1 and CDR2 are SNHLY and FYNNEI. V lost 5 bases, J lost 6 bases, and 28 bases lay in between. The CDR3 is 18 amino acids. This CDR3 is CASSPNAIYGTIASEAFF. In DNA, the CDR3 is TGTGCCAGCAGTCCAAACGCTATCTACGGGACAATAGCATCTGAAGCTTTCTTT.

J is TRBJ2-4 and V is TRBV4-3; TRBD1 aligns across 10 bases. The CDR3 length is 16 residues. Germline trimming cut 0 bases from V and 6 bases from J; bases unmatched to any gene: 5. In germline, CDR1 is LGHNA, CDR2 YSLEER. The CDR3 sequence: CASSQDIGDRGNIQYF. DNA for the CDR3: TGCGCCAGCAGCCAAGATATAGGGGACAGGGGAAACATTCAGTACTTC.

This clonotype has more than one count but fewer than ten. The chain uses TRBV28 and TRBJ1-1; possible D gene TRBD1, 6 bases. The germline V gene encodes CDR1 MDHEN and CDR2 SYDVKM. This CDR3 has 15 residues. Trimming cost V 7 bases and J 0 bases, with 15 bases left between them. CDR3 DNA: TGTGCCAGCACCTACGAGGGACACTTGAACACTGAAGCTTTCTTT. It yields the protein CASTYEGHLNTEAFF.

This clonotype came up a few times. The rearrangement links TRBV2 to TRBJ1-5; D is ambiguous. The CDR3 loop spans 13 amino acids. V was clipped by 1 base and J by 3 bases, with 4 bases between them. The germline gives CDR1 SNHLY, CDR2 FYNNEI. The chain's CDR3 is CASSEEDNQPQHF. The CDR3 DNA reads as TGTGCCAGCAGTGAAGAGGACAATCAGCCCCAGCATTTT.

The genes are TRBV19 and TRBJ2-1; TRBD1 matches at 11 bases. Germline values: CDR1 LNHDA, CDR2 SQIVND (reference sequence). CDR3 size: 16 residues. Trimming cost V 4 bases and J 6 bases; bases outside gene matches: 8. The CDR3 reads CASSRVRTGGLNEQFF. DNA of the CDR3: TGTGCCAGTAGTAGAGTTCGGACAGGGGGCCTCAATGAGCAGTTCTTC.

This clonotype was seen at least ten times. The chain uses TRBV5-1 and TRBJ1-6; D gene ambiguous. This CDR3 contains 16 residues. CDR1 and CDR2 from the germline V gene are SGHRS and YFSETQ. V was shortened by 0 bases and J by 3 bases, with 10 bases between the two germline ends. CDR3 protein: CASSLESDGYNSPLHF. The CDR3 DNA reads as TGCGCCAGCAGCTTGGAATCAGACGGCTATAATTCACCCCTCCACTTT.

The CDR3 reads CASSPDPGKQYF. Written as DNA, the CDR3 is TGTGCCAGCAGCCCTGACCCGGGGAAGCAGTACTTC. This chain joins TRBV7-9 and TRBJ2-7; maybe TRBD2 (5 bases). CDR1 and CDR2 from the germline V gene are SEHNR and FQNEAQ (reference sequence). V lost 5 bases to trimming and J lost 8 bases, with 13 bases between them. This CDR3 has 12 residues.

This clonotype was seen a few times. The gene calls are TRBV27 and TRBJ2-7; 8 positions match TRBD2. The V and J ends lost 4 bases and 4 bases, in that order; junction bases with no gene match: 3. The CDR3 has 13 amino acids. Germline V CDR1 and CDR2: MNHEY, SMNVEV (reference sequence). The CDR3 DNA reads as TGTGCCAGCAGTTCGGGACTAGGTTACGAGCAGTACTTC. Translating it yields CASSSGLGYEQYF.

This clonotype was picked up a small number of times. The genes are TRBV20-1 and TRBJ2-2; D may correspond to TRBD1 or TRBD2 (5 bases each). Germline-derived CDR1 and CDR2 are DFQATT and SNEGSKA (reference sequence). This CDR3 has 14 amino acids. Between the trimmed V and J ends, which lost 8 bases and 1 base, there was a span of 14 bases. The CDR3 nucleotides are TGCAGTACCGGGGCAGCGCAGAACACCGGGGAGCTGTTTTTT. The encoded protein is CSTGAAQNTGELFF.

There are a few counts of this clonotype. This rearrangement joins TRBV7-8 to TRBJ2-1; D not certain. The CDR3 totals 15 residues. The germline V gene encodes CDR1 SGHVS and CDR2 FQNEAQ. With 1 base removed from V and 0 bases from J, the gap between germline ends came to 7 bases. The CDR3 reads CASSLDFSSYNEQFF. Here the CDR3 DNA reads TGTGCCAGCAGCTTAGACTTTAGCTCCTACAATGAGCAGTTCTTC.

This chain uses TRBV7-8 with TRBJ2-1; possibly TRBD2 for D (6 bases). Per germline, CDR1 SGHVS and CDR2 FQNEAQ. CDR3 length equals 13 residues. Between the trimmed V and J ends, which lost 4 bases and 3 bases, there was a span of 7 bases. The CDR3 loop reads CASSWGDYNEQFF. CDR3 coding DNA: TGTGCCAGCAGCTGGGGGGACTACAATGAGCAGTTCTTC.

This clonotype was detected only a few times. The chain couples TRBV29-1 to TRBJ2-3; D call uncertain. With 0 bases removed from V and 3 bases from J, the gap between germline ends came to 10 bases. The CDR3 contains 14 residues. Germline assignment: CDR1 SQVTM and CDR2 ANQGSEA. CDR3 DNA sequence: TGCAGCGTTGAAGAAGGGTATTTTACAGATACGCAGTATTTT. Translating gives CSVEEGYFTDTQYF.

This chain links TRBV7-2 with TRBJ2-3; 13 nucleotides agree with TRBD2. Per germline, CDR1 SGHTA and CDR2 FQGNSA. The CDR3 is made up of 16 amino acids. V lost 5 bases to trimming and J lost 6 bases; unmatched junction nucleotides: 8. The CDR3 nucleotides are TGTGCCAGCAGCCTAACTAGCGGGAGGGCCATGGATACGCAGTATTTT. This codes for CASSLTSGRAMDTQYF.

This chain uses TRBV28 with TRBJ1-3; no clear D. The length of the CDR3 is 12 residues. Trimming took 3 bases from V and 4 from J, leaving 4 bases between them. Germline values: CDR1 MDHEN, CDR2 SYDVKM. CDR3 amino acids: CASSLDGNTIYF. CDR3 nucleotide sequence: TGTGCCAGCAGTTTGGACGGAAACACCATATATTTT.

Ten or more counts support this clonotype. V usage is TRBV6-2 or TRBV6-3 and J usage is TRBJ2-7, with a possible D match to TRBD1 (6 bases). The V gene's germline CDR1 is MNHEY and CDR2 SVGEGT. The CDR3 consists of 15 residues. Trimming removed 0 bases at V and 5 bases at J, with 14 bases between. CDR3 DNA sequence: TGTGCCAGCAGTTACTCGAGAACAGGGAAAAACGAGCAGTACTTC. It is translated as CASSYSRTGKNEQYF.

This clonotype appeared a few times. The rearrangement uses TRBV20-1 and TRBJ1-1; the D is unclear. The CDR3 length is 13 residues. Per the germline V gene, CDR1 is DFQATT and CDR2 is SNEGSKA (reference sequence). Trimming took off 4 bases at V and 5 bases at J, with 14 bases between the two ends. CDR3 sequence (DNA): TGCAGTGCTATCCTCGGAAGATGGACTGAAGCTTTCTTT. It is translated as CSAILGRWTEAFF.

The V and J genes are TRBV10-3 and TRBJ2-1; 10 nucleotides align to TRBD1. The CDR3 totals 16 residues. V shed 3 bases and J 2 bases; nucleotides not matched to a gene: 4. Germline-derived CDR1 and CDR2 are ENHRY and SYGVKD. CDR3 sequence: CAISDRDRGPYNEQFF. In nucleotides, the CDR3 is TGTGCCATCAGTGACCGGGACAGGGGACCCTACAATGAGCAGTTCTTC.